This T cell receptor (beta chain) was profiled in a study of STAT3 mutations in large granular lymphocyte leukemia. The study's findings and limits: In T-cell large granular lymphocyte leukemia, about half of patients showed multiple immunodominant subclonotypes. TCR clonotype switching after therapy occurred in about 35% of the 18 patients. Sampling intervals varied between patients and samples. In several patients, dominant TCR clone burden exceeded STAT3 mutant burden.

Each sample's TCRbeta library yielded on average about 40,773 productive templates. Profiling relied on immunoSEQ multiplex PCR, and the TCRdb table lists in-frame clones only, not all of them. Among roughly 35,000 clones, more than 70% were seen once, and the ten largest hold approximately 0.42%. This CDR3 is built from 16 residues. The germline CDR1 and CDR2 sequences are SGHVS and FQNEAQ. V gave up 0 bases and J gave up 0 bases, with 12 bases separating them. This clone was picked up a small number of times. Its antigen is unidentified. Sequenced material: PBMCs. This clonotype was obtained from a human donor with T large granular lymphocyte leukemia. Some clones in this sample may be carry-over from other donors' samples. The rearrangement links TRBV7-8 to TRBJ2-7; the D is unclear. CDR3 nucleotide sequence: TGTGCCAGCAGCTTAGCCCGCGGCCCCGTCTCCTACGAGCAGTACGTC. It is translated as CASSLARGPVSYEQYV.